A selection of T cell receptor beta chains follows, all from one sample in a study of response to subunit inactivated influenza vaccine. TCRdb independently ran MiXCR on the RT-PCR reads; one entry per CDR3 protein. Of fewer than 200,000 distinct CDR3 sequences listed, about 10% are singletons. The specimen was non-naive T cells sorted from PBMCs, collected on the day of vaccination. The receptors were sampled from a man between 50 and 59 years old who received an inactivated influenza vaccine. CDR3s include the opening cysteine and the closing phenylalanine or tryptophan. The D gene is left open where the match is weak. Expanded clones get a size class; other rows say once, few or many, or leave the size out.

D: TRBD1
J: TRBJ2-1
V: TRBV5-5
size: .
CDR3: CASSLDVGQGSNEQFF
DNA: TGTGCCAGCAGCTTGGACGTGGGACAGGGGAGCAATGAGCAGTTCTTC

D: TRBD1
J: TRBJ2-7
V: TRBV15
size: .
CDR3: CATSRRGQGADEQYF
DNA: TGTGCCACCAGCAGACGAGGACAGGGTGCCGACGAGCAGTACTTC

D: TRBD1
J: TRBJ2-1
V: TRBV11-2
size: few
CDR3: CASSYDRVSYNEQFF
DNA: TGTGCCAGCAGCTATGACAGGGTCTCCTACAATGAGCAGTTCTTC

D: TRBD2
J: TRBJ2-7
V: TRBV5-1
size: many
CDR3: CASSSWGGTSASSSYEQYF
DNA: TGCGCCAGCAGCTCCTGGGGAGGGACTAGCGCCTCTAGCTCCTACGAGCAGTACTTC

D: .
J: TRBJ1-2
V: TRBV20-1
size: .
CDR3: CSARDQNVGRMRGYTF
DNA: TGCAGTGCTAGAGATCAAAACGTGGGCAGAATGAGGGGCTACACCTTC

D: TRBD2
J: TRBJ2-1
V: TRBV27
size: few
CDR3: CASSSSGGAYNEQFF
DNA: TGTGCCAGCAGTTCTAGCGGGGGGGCCTACAATGAGCAGTTCTTC

D: TRBD2
J: TRBJ2-1
V: TRBV28
size: few
CDR3: CASCRGLAGNEQFF
DNA: TGTGCCAGCTGCCGGGGACTAGCGGGAAATGAGCAGTTCTTC

D: .
J: TRBJ1-2
V: TRBV12-3/TRBV12-4
size: many
CDR3: CASSQGTSGRGYTF
DNA: TGTGCCAGCAGTCAAGGGACCAGTGGGCGAGGCTACACCTTC

D: TRBD1
J: TRBJ2-1
V: TRBV29-1
size: many
CDR3: CSVIDRGNEQFF
DNA: TGCAGCGTCATAGACAGGGGCAATGAGCAGTTCTTC

D: .
J: TRBJ2-3
V: TRBV6-5
size: many
CDR3: CASSSAQTPRGDTQYF
DNA: TGTGCCAGCAGTTCAGCCCAGACGCCCAGGGGAGATACGCAGTATTTT

D: TRBD2
J: TRBJ2-7
V: TRBV20-1
size: .
CDR3: CSARGLAGLAPYEQYF
DNA: TGCAGTGCTAGAGGGCTAGCGGGCCTCGCCCCCTACGAGCAGTACTTC

D: .
J: TRBJ1-5
V: TRBV19
size: .
CDR3: CASSLDGPRGNQPQHF
DNA: TGTGCCAGTAGTCTTGATGGGCCTCGGGGCAATCAGCCCCAGCATTTT

D: TRBD2
J: TRBJ2-1
V: TRBV4-2
size: .
CDR3: CASSPTSGRALWNEQFF
DNA: TGTGCCAGCAGCCCCACTAGCGGGAGGGCCCTGTGGAATGAGCAGTTCTTC

D: TRBD2
J: TRBJ2-5
V: TRBV12-3/TRBV12-4
size: few
CDR3: CASAPSGSRETQYF
DNA: TGTGCCAGCGCCCCTAGCGGGAGCCGCGAGACCCAGTACTTC

D: TRBD2
J: TRBJ2-2
V: TRBV5-5
size: many
CDR3: CASSFYLAGGNTGELFF
DNA: TGTGCCAGCAGCTTTTATCTAGCGGGAGGGAACACCGGGGAGCTGTTTTTT

D: .
J: TRBJ2-7
V: TRBV5-1
size: many
CDR3: CASSPGAGFNEQYF
DNA: TGCGCCAGCAGCCCGGGGGCAGGGTTCAACGAGCAGTACTTC

D: .
J: TRBJ2-3
V: TRBV6-1
size: .
CDR3: CASTSVYRDTQYF
DNA: TGTGCCAGCACGAGCGTCTACCGCGATACGCAGTATTTT

D: TRBD1
J: TRBJ2-3
V: TRBV6-1
size: .
CDR3: CASSEWGNRGTDTQYF
DNA: TGTGCCAGCAGTGAATGGGGGAACAGGGGTACAGATACGCAGTATTTT

D: .
J: TRBJ2-1
V: TRBV7-9
size: few
CDR3: CASSPGLGGWRDEQFF
DNA: TGTGCCAGCAGCCCAGGTCTCGGGGGCTGGAGAGATGAGCAGTTCTTC

D: .
J: TRBJ2-1
V: TRBV20-1
size: .
CDR3: CSASRGLQFWEQFF
DNA: TGCAGTGCTAGCCGGGGACTTCAATTTTGGGAGCAGTTCTTC